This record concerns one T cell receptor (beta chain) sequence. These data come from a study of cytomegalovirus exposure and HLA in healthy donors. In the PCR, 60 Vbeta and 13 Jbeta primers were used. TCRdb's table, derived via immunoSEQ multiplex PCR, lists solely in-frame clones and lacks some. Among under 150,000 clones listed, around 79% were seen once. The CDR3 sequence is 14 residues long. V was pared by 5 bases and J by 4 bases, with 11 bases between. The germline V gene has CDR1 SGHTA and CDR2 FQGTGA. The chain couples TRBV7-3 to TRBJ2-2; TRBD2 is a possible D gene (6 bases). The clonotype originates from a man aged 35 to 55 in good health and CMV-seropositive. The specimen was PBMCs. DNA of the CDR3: TGTGCCAGCAGCCCTATGGAGGGCACCGGGGAGCTGTTTTTT. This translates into CASSPMEGTGELFF.